These 17 T cell receptor beta chains originate from one sample sequenced in a study of cytomegalovirus exposure and HLA in healthy donors. The PCR was carried out with 60 Vbeta primers and 13 Jbeta primers. Sequencing was performed with immunoSEQ multiplex PCR; in TCRdb, only in-frame clones are kept and a portion is missing. The table has 210,000 or so clones, 70% to 85% seen once. Sequences were obtained from PBMCs. These receptors originate from a woman aged 40-49 years in good health and CMV-seronegative.

This chain connects TRBV27 to TRBJ2-2, with D possibly matching TRBD2 (5 bases). Germline values: CDR1 MNHEY, CDR2 SMNVEV (reference sequence). The CDR3 loop spans 14 amino acids. V shed 3 bases and J shed 5 bases, with 10 bases lying between them. Written as DNA, the CDR3 is TGTGCCAGCAGTTTCCGGGAAGGGACCGGGGAGCTGTTTTTT. Amino acids: CASSFREGTGELFF.

The chain has TRBV10-2 and TRBJ1-1; D gene uncertain. Germline CDR1 is WSHSY and CDR2 is SAAADI. The CDR3 consists of 16 residues. Trimming removed 8 bases at V and 5 bases at J, with 24 bases between. CDR3 sequence: CASRPPGLSGRTEAFF. DNA for the CDR3: TGCGCCAGCCGGCCGCCCGGACTTTCAGGCAGAACTGAAGCTTTCTTT.

The CDR3 DNA sequence: TGTGCCAGCAGCGCATTTTCGGGACGGGGGGGCAATGAGCAGTTCTTC. It is translated as CASSAFSGRGGNEQFF. The rearrangement uses TRBV25-1 and TRBJ2-1; TRBD2 matches 8 bases. The CDR3 consists of 16 residues. CDR1 and CDR2 from the germline V gene are MGHDK and SYGVNS. V gave up 6 bases and J gave up 6 bases; unmatched junction bases: 13.

The chain recombines TRBV4-1 with TRBJ2-1; TRBD2 might be the D (7 bases). The CDR3 contains 19 residues. Per the germline V gene, CDR1 is MGHRA and CDR2 is YSYEKL. V gave up 1 base and J gave up 0 bases, with 19 bases separating them. The CDR3 region is CASSQVWFGGGGSYNEQFF. The CDR3 DNA is TGCGCCAGCAGCCAAGTCTGGTTCGGGGGCGGGGGCTCCTACAATGAGCAGTTCTTC.

The genes are TRBV9 and TRBJ2-1; 11 bases match TRBD1. The CDR3 is 15 residues long. Germline-derived CDR1 and CDR2 are SGDLS and YYNGEE. J was trimmed by 10 bases and V by 6 bases; bases with no gene match: 12. In DNA form, the CDR3 reads TGTGCCAGCACCCCCCTGGGGGGACAGGGGGTCGAGCAGTTCTTC. It is translated as CASTPLGGQGVEQFF.

The V call is TRBV7-3, the J call TRBJ2-1, with D possibly being TRBD2 (6 bases). Germline V gene data show CDR1 as SGHTA and CDR2 as FQGTGA. This CDR3 has 14 amino acids. V was pared by 2 bases and J by 6 bases, with 11 bases between. CDR3 bases: TGTGCCAGCAGCTTAGCGGGGCCCAGCAATGAGCAGTTCTTC. As protein: CASSLAGPSNEQFF. The full variable domain, with the rest looked up from reference TRBV7-3 and TRBJ2-1, is GAGVSQTPSNKVTEKGKYVELRCDPISGHTALYWYRQSLGQGPEFLIYFQGTGAADDSGLPNDRFFAVRPEGSVSTLKIQRTERGDSAVYLCASSLAGPSNEQFFGPGTRLTVL.

The V call is TRBV15, the J call TRBJ2-5; tentatively, D is TRBD2 (6 bases). With the DNA end fitting TRBJ2-7 better, the J assignment may be wrong. The germline gives CDR1 LNHNV, CDR2 YYDKDF (reference sequence). This CDR3 region has 15 residues. CDR3 coding DNA: TGTGCCACCACTTCCGACACGAGGCCGGGGGACGAGCAGTACTTC. It encodes CATTSDTRPGDEQYF.

This chain links TRBV5-1 with TRBJ2-7, with a possible D match to TRBD2 (6 bases). Germline V lookup: CDR1 SGHRS, CDR2 YFSETQ. The CDR3 extends over 15 amino acids. Trimming took off 1 base at V and 6 bases at J, with 17 bases between the two ends. The CDR3 is CASSLSVGGVGEQYF. CDR3 DNA sequence: TGCGCCAGCAGCTTGTCGGTCGGCGGGGTAGGCGAGCAGTACTTC.

CDR3 loop: CASSLSQGARETQYF. CDR3 nucleotide sequence: TGCGCCAGCAGCTTGAGCCAGGGGGCACGGGAGACCCAGTACTTC. The V call is TRBV5-1, the J call TRBJ2-7; TRBD1 matches 8 bases. The assigned J gene may be wrong: the sequence end matches TRBJ2-5 better. CDR3 length equals 15 residues. CDR1 is SGHRS, CDR2 YFSETQ, per germline.

This sequence joins TRBV11-2 and TRBJ1-1, with TRBD1 identical over 9 bases. Per the germline V gene, CDR1 is SGHAT and CDR2 is FQNNGV. Trimming removed 2 bases from V and 5 bases from J; junction bases left unmatched: 3. The CDR3 runs 14 residues. The CDR3 DNA sequence: TGTGCCAGCAGCTTACAAGGGACAGGGACTGAAGCTTTCTTT. It translates to CASSLQGTGTEAFF.

The V call is TRBV29-1, the J call TRBJ2-1, with D possibly matching TRBD2 (5 bases). This CDR3 comprises 13 residues. The ends were cut back, 7 bases at V and 6 bases at J, with 16 bases in the middle. In germline, CDR1 is SQVTM, CDR2 ANQGSEA. CDR3 nucleotides: TGCAGCGCCCGGGGAGTCGGAACCAATGAGCAGTTCTTC. It encodes CSARGVGTNEQFF.

The rearrangement joins TRBV29-1 to TRBJ2-1; 8 nucleotides match TRBD2. There are 15 residues in the CDR3. From germline, CDR1 is SQVTM and CDR2 ANQGSEA. V lost 6 bases to trimming and J lost 4 bases; unmatched junction nucleotides: 11. The CDR3 nucleotides are TGCAGCGTGGCGCTAGCGGGCCAGCATTACAATGAGCAGTTCTTC. It translates to CSVALAGQHYNEQFF.

The chain joins TRBV30 to TRBJ1-2; unclear D gene. The CDR3 covers 11 residues. From germline, CDR1 is GTSNPN and CDR2 SVGIG (reference sequence). Deletions cut 0 bases from V and 9 bases from J, with 8 bases between. CDR3 nucleotides: TGTGCCTGGAGTGTACTAGAGAGCTACACCTTC. Its translation: CAWSVLESYTF.

This clone has just a few counts. This rearrangement joins TRBV4-1 to TRBJ2-7; 9 nucleotides agree with TRBD1. This CDR3 contains 15 residues. Per the germline V gene, CDR1 is MGHRA and CDR2 is YSYEKL. Losses at the gene ends were 4 bases for V and 2 bases for J; bases not matched to a gene: 6. As DNA, the CDR3 is TGCGCCAGCAGCCTTCCGGGACAGGGCACCTACGAGCAGTACTTC. Its protein is CASSLPGQGTYEQYF.

The rearrangement uses TRBV5-1 and TRBJ2-7; 7 positions match TRBD2. CDR3 length equals 14 residues. The V segment lost 4 bases and the J segment 0 bases; nucleotides outside the gene matches: 4. The germline gives CDR1 SGHRS, CDR2 YFSETQ. The CDR3 region is CASSPSGSSYEQYF. In DNA, the CDR3 is TGCGCCAGCAGCCCTAGCGGTAGCTCCTACGAGCAGTACTTC.

For the CDR3, the DNA is TGCGCCAGCAGCCCTGATGGGGGGGACACTGAAGCTTTCTTT. Its protein is CASSPDGGDTEAFF. The gene calls are TRBV4-3 and TRBJ1-1; a possible D gene is TRBD1 (5 bases). V shed 4 bases and J shed 3 bases, with 12 bases lying between them. The CDR3 covers 14 residues. Germline V gene data show CDR1 as LGHNA and CDR2 as YSLEER.

The chain recombines TRBV11-2 with TRBJ2-7, with TRBD1 matching 10 bases. Germline CDR1 reads SGHAT; CDR2 reads FQNNGV. The CDR3 runs 17 residues. The V and J ends lost 1 base and 3 bases, in that order; junction bases with no gene match: 9. Here the CDR3 reads CASSLAHPRTGGYEQYF. The CDR3 DNA is TGTGCCAGCAGCTTAGCCCACCCTCGGACAGGGGGCTACGAGCAGTACTTC.